These 30 T cell receptor beta chains came from one sample sequenced in a study of vaccination effects on CD4 cells after COVID-19. Antigens of these TCRs are unknown. Clones were sequenced by immunoSEQ multiplex PCR, and TCRdb holds only the in-frame ones, with some missing. Of 23,000 or so clones in the sample, 73% were seen once. ViraFEST used viral peptide pools to expand antigen-specific CD4+ T cells before sequencing. Having been cultured for around ten days, the cells underwent CD4+ T cell isolation. The material sequenced was CD4+ T cells from PBMCs cultured with HCoV-229E spike peptides, taken before COVID-19 vaccination. The receptors were sampled from a human donor who received a COVID-19 vaccine.

The rearrangement links TRBV6-1 to TRBJ1-2, with D unclear. The V and J ends lost 1 base and 2 bases respectively, with 20 bases between them. CDR1 and CDR2 from the germline V gene are MNHNS and SASEGT. There are 18 residues in the CDR3. The CDR3 region is CASSEVRDGQATNYGYTF. CDR3 DNA: TGTGCCAGCAGTGAAGTAAGAGACGGTCAGGCGACAAACTATGGCTACACCTTC.

This clone was detected only once. The chain has TRBV9 and TRBJ2-5; D may be TRBD1 or TRBD2 (5 bases each). The CDR3 is 15 amino acids. Trimming took off 0 bases at V and 7 bases at J, with 16 bases between the two ends. Germline CDR1 reads SGDLS; CDR2 reads YYNGEE. The CDR3 loop reads CASSVGGTAVGTQYF. DNA of the CDR3: TGTGCCAGCAGCGTAGGGGGGACGGCGGTAGGGACCCAGTACTTC.

The gene calls are TRBV6-1 and TRBJ2-5; no reliable D call. This CDR3 is 15 amino acids long. Trimming shortened V by 3 bases and J by 2 bases, and 13 bases separated the two germline ends. From germline, CDR1 is MNHNS and CDR2 SASEGT. Here the CDR3 reads CASSDHPARQETQYF. The CDR3 coding sequence is TGTGCCAGCAGTGACCATCCGGCCAGGCAAGAGACCCAGTACTTC.

The gene calls are TRBV3-1 (or the pseudogene TRBV3-2) and TRBJ2-1; 10 bases agree with TRBD2. The trim removed 5 bases at V and 8 bases at J, leaving 9 bases unmatched. The germline V gene has CDR1 LGHDT and CDR2 YNNKEL (reference sequence). This CDR3 contains 15 residues. The chain's CDR3 is CASSEPSGGFDEQFF. For the CDR3, the DNA is TGTGCCAGCAGCGAACCTAGCGGGGGCTTCGATGAGCAGTTCTTC.

V and J are TRBV5-1 and TRBJ2-1; D gene uncertain. Looked up from germline, CDR1 is SGHRS and CDR2 is YFSETQ. The CDR3 is 15 amino acids. V lost 5 bases, J lost 4 bases, and 16 bases lay in between. The CDR3 DNA reads as TGCGCCAGCAGGGCTACTACGTCGTATTACAATGAGCAGTTCTTC. Residues: CASRATTSYYNEQFF.

This CDR3 reads CASSRRAGGTDTQYF. The CDR3 nucleotides read TGTGCCAGCAGCCGGAGGGCAGGGGGCACAGATACGCAGTATTTT. The gene calls are TRBV3-1 (or the pseudogene TRBV3-2) and TRBJ2-3; either TRBD1 or TRBD2 may supply D (6 bases each). The CDR3 has 15 amino acids. CDR1 is LGHDT, CDR2 YNNKEL, per germline (reference sequence). The V gene lost 4 bases and the J gene lost 1 base, with 12 bases spanning the gap.

The rearrangement uses TRBV3-1 (or the pseudogene TRBV3-2) and TRBJ2-2; a possible D gene is TRBD2 (6 bases). There are 18 residues in the CDR3. The V end was cut by 1 base, the J end by 1 base, with 16 bases between. Per germline, CDR1 LGHDT and CDR2 YNNKEL (reference sequence). The CDR3 is CASSQASYGRLNTGELFF. DNA of the CDR3: TGTGCCAGCAGCCAAGCGTCATACGGGAGATTGAACACCGGGGAGCTGTTTTTT.

The chain has TRBV5-1 and TRBJ2-1; 8 nucleotides match TRBD2. CDR1 SGHRS and CDR2 YFSETQ come from the germline V gene. V gave up 0 bases and J gave up 2 bases; unmatched junction bases: 4. The CDR3 runs 16 residues. The chain's CDR3 is CASSLGRGAPYNEQFF. The CDR3 DNA is TGCGCCAGCAGCTTGGGGCGGGGGGCACCCTACAATGAGCAGTTCTTC.

The V call is TRBV4-1, the J call TRBJ1-2; D possibly corresponds to TRBD1 (5 bases). V lost 2 bases and J lost 0, with 7 bases in between. The CDR3 runs 14 residues. Germline-derived CDR1 and CDR2 are MGHRA and YSYEKL. CDR3 in DNA: TGCGCCAGCAGCCAACCAGGGACTAACTATGGCTACACCTTC. It specifies CASSQPGTNYGYTF.

The chain employs TRBV7-9 and TRBJ2-5; the D gene is possibly TRBD2 (5 bases). The CDR3 runs 13 residues. Germline V gene data show CDR1 as SEHNR and CDR2 as FQNEAQ (reference sequence). Trimming removed 0 bases from V and 7 bases from J, with 9 bases in between. The CDR3 bases are TGTGCCAGCAGCTTAGCTAGCGTGGGGACCCAGTACTTC. This codes for CASSLASVGTQYF.

The chain has TRBV3-1 (or the pseudogene TRBV3-2) and TRBJ2-1; D not certain. The length of the CDR3 is 12 residues. Looked up from germline, CDR1 is LGHDT and CDR2 is YNNKEL (reference sequence). The V end lost 4 bases, the J end lost 10 bases, and 11 bases lay between the germline ends. CDR3 nucleotides: TGTGCCAGCAGCCCCTTAGAGAGGGAGCAGTTCTTC. The encoded protein is CASSPLEREQFF.

The rearrangement links TRBV5-1 to TRBJ2-1; 10 nucleotides align to TRBD2. V was pared by 4 bases and J by 6 bases, with 7 bases of the junction left unmatched. Looked up from germline, CDR1 is SGHRS and CDR2 is YFSETQ. The CDR3 sequence is 15 residues long. CDR3 DNA: TGCGCCAGCAGCACTAGCGGGGTTCTTGGCAATGAGCAGTTCTTC. Encoded protein: CASSTSGVLGNEQFF.

This clone is medium-sized by share. The chain has TRBV7-2 and TRBJ2-7; D not certain. Germline V CDR1 and CDR2: SGHTA, FQGNSA. V lost 4 bases and J 1 base, leaving 11 bases between the germline ends. The length of the CDR3 is 14 residues. Here the CDR3 reads CASSSYLDSYEQYF. For the CDR3, the DNA is TGTGCCAGCAGCTCCTATTTGGATTCCTACGAGCAGTACTTC. Supplemented by reference TRBV7-2 and TRBJ2-7, the full variable domain reads GAGVSQSPSNKVTEKGKDVELRCDPISGHTALYWYRQSLGQGLEFLIYFQGNSAPDKSGLPSDRFSAERTGGSVSTLTIQRTQQEDSAVYLCASSSYLDSYEQYFGPGTRLTVT.

The rearrangement joins TRBV7-6 to TRBJ2-3; D is unresolved. CDR1 is SGHVS and CDR2 is FNYEAQ in the germline V gene. This CDR3 contains 16 residues. V shed 4 bases and J shed 0 bases, with 14 bases lying between them. The CDR3 loop is CASSSGPRPSTDTQYF. The CDR3 DNA follows: TGTGCCAGCAGCTCTGGACCCCGACCTAGCACAGATACGCAGTATTTT.

The chain combines TRBV5-1 with TRBJ1-6; TRBD1 matches 9 bases. The V segment lost 0 bases and the J segment 7 bases; nucleotides outside the gene matches: 2. Germline V gene lookup returns CDR1 SGHRS and CDR2 YFSETQ. The CDR3 runs 15 residues. The CDR3 sequence is CASSLGQGGNSPLHF. CDR3 bases: TGCGCCAGCAGCTTGGGACAGGGGGGAAATTCACCCCTCCACTTT.

The rearrangement links TRBV21-1 to TRBJ2-4; the table's D call TRBD1 went unverified against the DNA. TRBV21-1 constitutes a pseudogene. The CDR3 covers 15 residues. CDR3: CASLRDRVSKNIQYF. The DNA for the CDR3 is TGTGCCAGCCTCCGGGACAGGGTGTCCAAAAACATTCAGTACTTC.

The rearrangement joins TRBV19 to TRBJ2-1, with 11 positions matching TRBD2. Losses at the gene ends were 5 bases for V and 2 bases for J; bases not matched to a gene: 5. There are 16 residues in the CDR3. CDR1 and CDR2 from the germline V gene are LNHDA and SQIVND (reference sequence). DNA of the CDR3: TGTGCCAGTAGTTTCCTAGCGGGAGGAGCCTACAATGAGCAGTTCTTC. Its protein product is CASSFLAGGAYNEQFF.

DNA for the CDR3: TGTGCCAGCAGCGTAGGGTCTAGCGGGGGGATTTCCACAGATACGCAGTATTTT. It is translated as CASSVGSSGGISTDTQYF. V usage is TRBV9 and J usage is TRBJ2-3; 11 bases map to TRBD2. V lost 0 bases, J lost 2 bases, and 8 bases stayed unmatched. CDR1 and CDR2 (germline): SGDLS, YYNGEE. CDR3 length: 18 amino acids. Using reference TRBV9 and TRBJ2-3 for the parts outside the CDR3, the full variable domain is DSGVTQTPKHLITATGQRVTLRCSPRSGDLSVYWYQQSLDQGLQFLIQYYNGEERAKGNILERFSAQQFPDLHSELNLSSLELGDSALYFCASSVGSSGGISTDTQYFGPGTRLTVL.

The chain is built from TRBV5-8 and TRBJ1-1; perhaps TRBD1 as D (5 bases). This CDR3 has 15 amino acids. Germline V lookup: CDR1 SGHTS, CDR2 YDEGEE. V was clipped by 4 bases and J by 6 bases, with 19 bases between them. The chain's CDR3 is CASSPWGGSFPEAFF. The CDR3 nucleotides read TGTGCCAGCAGCCCATGGGGGGGGAGTTTCCCTGAAGCTTTCTTT.

This clone came up a few times. The chain is built from TRBV6-6 and TRBJ1-1, with 12 nucleotides matching TRBD1. CDR1 MNHNY and CDR2 SVGAGI come from the germline V gene (reference sequence). Trimming took 0 bases from V and 4 from J; bases not matched to a gene: 0. The CDR3 has 15 residues. This CDR3 is CASSYSGQGATEAFF. DNA of the CDR3: TGTGCCAGCAGTTACTCGGGACAGGGGGCCACTGAAGCTTTCTTT.

This clone turned up a few times. This chain links TRBV25-1 with TRBJ2-2; weak D call: TRBD1 (5 bases). Germline CDR1 MGHDK, CDR2 SYGVNS. The V and J ends lost 7 bases and 5 bases respectively, with 11 bases between them. This CDR3 has 13 residues. The CDR3 nucleotides are TGTGCCAGCATGCAGGGTTTGACCGGGGAGCTGTTTTTT. This translates into CASMQGLTGELFF.

This clone has only a few counts. The rearrangement joins TRBV25-1 to TRBJ1-3; D may be TRBD1 (5 bases). The CDR3 consists of 14 residues. Trimming left V 7 bases short and J 4 bases short, with 14 bases between. The germline gives CDR1 MGHDK, CDR2 SYGVNS. CDR3 loop: CASKGAIDGNTIYF. The CDR3, as DNA: TGTGCCAGCAAAGGGGCAATTGACGGAAACACCATATATTTT.

The chain combines TRBV28 with TRBJ2-2, with a weak D call TRBD2 (5 bases). The CDR3 sequence is 13 residues long. Germline-derived CDR1 and CDR2 are MDHEN and SYDVKM. Trimming left V 6 bases short and J 1 base short, with 6 bases between. CDR3 nucleotide sequence: TGTGCCAGCAGCGGGGAGAACACCGGGGAGCTGTTTTTT. Translated, it gives CASSGENTGELFF.

The sample holds a few counts of this clone. The gene calls are TRBV12-3 or TRBV12-4 and TRBJ2-5; D unclear. This CDR3 is 13 amino acids long. The V gene lost 8 bases and the J gene lost 5 bases, with 15 bases spanning the gap. The CDR3 loop reads CASAITERETQYF. CDR3 sequence (DNA): TGTGCCAGCGCAATCACGGAACGGGAGACCCAGTACTTC.

The chain employs TRBV9 and TRBJ1-6; maybe TRBD1 (5 bases). This CDR3 is 15 amino acids long. V lost 4 bases, J lost 6 bases, and 14 bases lay in between. From germline, CDR1 is SGDLS and CDR2 YYNGEE. This chain's CDR3 is CASSMGTNINSPLHF. CDR3 nucleotide sequence: TGTGCCAGCAGCATGGGGACTAACATTAATTCACCCCTCCACTTT.

The rearrangement links TRBV5-4 to TRBJ2-3, with D perhaps being TRBD1 or TRBD2 (7 bases each). The V gene's germline CDR1 is SGHNT and CDR2 YYREEE (reference sequence). CDR3 length: 15 amino acids. V was trimmed by 0 bases and J by 5 bases, leaving 13 bases between them. This chain's CDR3 is CASSLEGASGDTQYF. The CDR3 DNA sequence: TGTGCCAGCAGCTTGGAGGGGGCTAGCGGAGATACGCAGTATTTT.

This chain uses TRBV18 with TRBJ1-1, with 7 nucleotides matching TRBD1. Per the germline V gene, CDR1 is KGHSH and CDR2 is LQKENI. V lost 4 bases to trimming and J lost 5 bases; unmatched junction nucleotides: 10. CDR3 length equals 15 residues. The CDR3 nucleotides read TGTGCCAGCTCACGCGACCAACAGGGGCGAACTGAAGCTTTCTTT. This sequence encodes CASSRDQQGRTEAFF. Together with reference TRBV18 and TRBJ1-1, the CDR3 gives the full variable domain: NAGVMQNPRHLVRRRGQEARLRCSPMKGHSHVYWYRQLPEEGLKFMVYLQKENIIDESGMPKERFSAEFPKEGPSILRIQQVVRGDSAAYFCASSRDQQGRTEAFFGQGTRLTVV.

The V gene is TRBV5-4, the J gene TRBJ1-2, with D perhaps TRBD1 (6 bases). This CDR3 region has 14 residues. Germline-derived CDR1 and CDR2 are SGHNT and YYREEE (reference sequence). Between the trimmed V and J ends, which lost 4 bases and 4 bases, there was a span of 14 bases. Written as DNA, the CDR3 is TGTGCCAGCAGCCCTAAACAGGGTAGCTATGGCTACACCTTC. Protein product: CASSPKQGSYGYTF.

The rearrangement links TRBV11-3 to TRBJ2-1; TRBD2 matches at 11 bases. After removal of 3 bases from V and 4 bases from J, the junction contained 2 bases not matched to a gene. The germline gives CDR1 SGHNT, CDR2 YENEEA. The CDR3 is made up of 15 amino acids. CDR3 sequence: CASSLASGGYNEQFF. The CDR3 DNA reads as TGTGCCAGCAGCTTGGCTAGCGGGGGGTACAATGAGCAGTTCTTC.

This chain connects TRBV3-1 (or the pseudogene TRBV3-2) to TRBJ1-5; D not certain. V lost 0 bases and J lost 0, with 3 bases in between. The CDR3 has 14 amino acids. Germline assignment: CDR1 LGHDT and CDR2 YNNKEL (reference sequence). The CDR3 DNA sequence: TGTGCCAGCAGCCAAGACGCTAGCAATCAGCCCCAGCATTTT. The encoded protein is CASSQDASNQPQHF.